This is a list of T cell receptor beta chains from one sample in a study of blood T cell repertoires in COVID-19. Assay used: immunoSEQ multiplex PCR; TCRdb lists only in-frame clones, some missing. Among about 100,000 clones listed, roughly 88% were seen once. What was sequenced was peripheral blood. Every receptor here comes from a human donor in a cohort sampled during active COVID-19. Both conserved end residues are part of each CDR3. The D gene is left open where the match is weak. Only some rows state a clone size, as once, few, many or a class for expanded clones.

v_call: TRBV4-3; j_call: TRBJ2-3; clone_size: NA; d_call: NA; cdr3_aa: CASSQFADWGGTDTQYF; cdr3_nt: TGCGCCAGCAGCCAGTTTGCCGACTGGGGAGGCACAGATACGCAGTATTTT
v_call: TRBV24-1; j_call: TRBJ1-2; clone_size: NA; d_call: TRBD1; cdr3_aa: CATSDPRQGRDGYTF; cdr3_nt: TGTGCCACCAGTGATCCCAGACAGGGTAGGGATGGCTACACCTTC
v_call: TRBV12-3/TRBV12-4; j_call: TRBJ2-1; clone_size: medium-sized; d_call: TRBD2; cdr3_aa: CASSAGTRYFF; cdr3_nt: TGTGCCAGCAGTGCCGGGACTAGATACTTCTTC
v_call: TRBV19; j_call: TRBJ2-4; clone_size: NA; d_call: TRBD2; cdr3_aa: CASSPGTSGNIQYF; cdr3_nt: TGTGCCAGTAGTCCCGGTACTAGCGGAAACATTCAGTACTTC
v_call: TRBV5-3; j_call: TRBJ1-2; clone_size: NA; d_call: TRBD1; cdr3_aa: CARSLFDRGGTNYGYTF; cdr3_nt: TGTGCCAGAAGCTTGTTCGACAGGGGGGGTACTAACTATGGCTACACCTTC
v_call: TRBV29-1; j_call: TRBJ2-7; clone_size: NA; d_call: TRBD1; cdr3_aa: CSAISGGGYEQYF; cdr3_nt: TGCAGCGCCATATCAGGGGGCGGCTACGAGCAGTACTTC
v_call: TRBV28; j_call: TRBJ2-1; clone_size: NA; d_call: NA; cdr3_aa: CASSSNTVNEQFF; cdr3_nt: TGTGCCAGCAGTTCTAATACGGTAAATGAGCAGTTCTTC
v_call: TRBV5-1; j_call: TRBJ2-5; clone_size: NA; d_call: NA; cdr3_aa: CASSLASQETQYF; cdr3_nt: TGCGCCAGCAGCTTAGCATCGCAAGAGACCCAGTACTTC
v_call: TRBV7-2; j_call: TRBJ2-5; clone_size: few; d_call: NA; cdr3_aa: CASSLTTTQGETQYF; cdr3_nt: TGTGCCAGCAGCTTAACTACCACCCAGGGAGAGACCCAGTACTTC
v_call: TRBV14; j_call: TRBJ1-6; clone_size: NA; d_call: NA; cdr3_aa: CASSQVASAIYNSPLHF; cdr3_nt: TGTGCCAGCAGCCAAGTCGCCAGCGCAATATATAATTCACCCCTCCACTTT
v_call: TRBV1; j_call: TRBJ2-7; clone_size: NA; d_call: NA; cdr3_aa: CTSSQDLSSGTAYEQYF; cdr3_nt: TGCACCAGCAGCCAAGATCTGAGTAGCGGGACCGCCTACGAGCAGTACTTC
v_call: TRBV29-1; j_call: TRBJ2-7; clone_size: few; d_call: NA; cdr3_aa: CSVVPRRRDGEQYF; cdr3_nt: TGCAGCGTTGTGCCCAGGCGGCGGGATGGCGAGCAGTACTTC
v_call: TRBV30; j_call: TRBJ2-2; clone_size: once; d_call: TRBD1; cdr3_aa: CAWNFRDRDTGELFF; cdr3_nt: TGTGCCTGGAACTTCCGGGACAGGGACACCGGGGAGCTGTTTTTT
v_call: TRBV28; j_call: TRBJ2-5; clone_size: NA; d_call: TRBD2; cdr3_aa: CATRGDRTTQYF; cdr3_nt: TGTGCCACCCGGGGGGACCGAACGACCCAGTACTTC
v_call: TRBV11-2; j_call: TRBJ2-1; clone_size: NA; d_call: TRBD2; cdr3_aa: CASCRTGRLAGDNEQFF; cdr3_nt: TGTGCCAGCTGCCGTACTGGGAGACTAGCGGGAGACAATGAGCAGTTCTTC
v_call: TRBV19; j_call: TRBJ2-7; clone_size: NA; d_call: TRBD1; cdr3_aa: CASSTYLTGSYEQYF; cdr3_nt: TGTGCCAGTAGTACCTACCTGACAGGGTCCTACGAGCAGTACTTC
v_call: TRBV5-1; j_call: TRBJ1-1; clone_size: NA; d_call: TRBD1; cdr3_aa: CASSLESGGRTEAFF; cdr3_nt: TGCGCCAGCAGCTTGGAATCAGGGGGCAGGACTGAAGCTTTCTTT
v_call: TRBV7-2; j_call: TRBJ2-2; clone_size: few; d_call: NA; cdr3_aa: CASSLTRNTGELFF; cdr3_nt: TGTGCCAGCAGCTTAACGAGGAACACCGGGGAGCTGTTTTTT
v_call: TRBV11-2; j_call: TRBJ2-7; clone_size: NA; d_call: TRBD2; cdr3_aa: CASSLGPAGDSYEQYF; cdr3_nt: TGTGCCAGCAGCCTTGGACCCGCGGGGGATTCCTACGAGCAGTACTTC
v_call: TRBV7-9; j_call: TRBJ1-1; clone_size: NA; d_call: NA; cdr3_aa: CASSFGGVNTEAFF; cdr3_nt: TGTGCCAGCAGCTTCGGAGGAGTGAACACTGAAGCTTTCTTT
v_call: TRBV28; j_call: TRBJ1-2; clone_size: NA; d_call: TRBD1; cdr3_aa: CASSRTGGNYGYTF; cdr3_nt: TGTGCCAGCAGCCGGACAGGGGGCAACTATGGCTACACCTTC
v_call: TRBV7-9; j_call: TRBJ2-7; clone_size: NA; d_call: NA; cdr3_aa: CASSSQGTHEQYF; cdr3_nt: TGTGCCAGCAGCTCACAGGGAACCCACGAGCAGTACTTC
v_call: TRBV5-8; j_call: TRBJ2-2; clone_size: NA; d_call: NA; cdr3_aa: CASSYTGSGYISGELFF; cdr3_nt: TGTGCCAGCAGCTACACTGGGTCGGGGTACATTTCCGGGGAGCTGTTTTTT
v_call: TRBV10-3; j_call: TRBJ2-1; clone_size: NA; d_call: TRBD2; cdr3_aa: CAITTVAGAGEQFF; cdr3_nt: TGTGCCATCACCACCGTAGCGGGGGCAGGTGAGCAGTTCTTC
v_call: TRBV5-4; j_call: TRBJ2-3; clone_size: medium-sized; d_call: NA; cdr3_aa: CASSLTERPSTDTQYF; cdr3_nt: TGTGCCAGCAGCTTGACGGAGCGACCTAGCACAGATACGCAGTATTTT
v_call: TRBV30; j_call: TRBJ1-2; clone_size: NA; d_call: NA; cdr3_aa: CAWSNRQVGVTGYGYTF; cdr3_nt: TGTGCCTGGAGTAACCGACAGGTCGGGGTTACTGGCTATGGCTACACCTTC
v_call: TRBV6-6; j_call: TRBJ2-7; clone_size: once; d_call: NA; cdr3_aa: CASSYSEGGSYEQYF; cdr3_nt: TGTGCCAGCAGTTACTCAGAGGGCGGGTCCTACGAGCAGTACTTC
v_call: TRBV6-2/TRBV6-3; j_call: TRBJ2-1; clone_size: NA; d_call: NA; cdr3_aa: CASSWTTNNEQFF; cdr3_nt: TGTGCCAGCAGCTGGACTACCAACAATGAGCAGTTCTTC
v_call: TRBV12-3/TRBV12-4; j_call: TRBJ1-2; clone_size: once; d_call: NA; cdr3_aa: CASSFQDYGYTF; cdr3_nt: TGTGCCAGCAGTTTCCAGGACTATGGCTACACCTTC
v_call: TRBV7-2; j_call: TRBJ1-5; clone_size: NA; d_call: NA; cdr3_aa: CASSLGLDNQPQHF; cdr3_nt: TGTGCCAGCAGCTTAGGGCTTGACAATCAGCCCCAGCATTTT
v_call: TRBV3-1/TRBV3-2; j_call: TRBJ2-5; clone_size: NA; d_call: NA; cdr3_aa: CASSPGGETQYF; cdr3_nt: TGTGCCAGCAGCCCAGGTGGGGAGACCCAGTACTTC
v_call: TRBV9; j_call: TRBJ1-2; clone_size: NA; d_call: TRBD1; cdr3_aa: CASSGGQGARGYTF; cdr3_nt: TGTGCCAGCAGCGGGGGGCAGGGGGCACGAGGCTACACCTTC
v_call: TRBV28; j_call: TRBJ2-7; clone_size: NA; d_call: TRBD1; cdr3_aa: CASRGQGGYEQYF; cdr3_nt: TGTGCCAGCAGGGGACAGGGAGGCTACGAGCAGTACTTC
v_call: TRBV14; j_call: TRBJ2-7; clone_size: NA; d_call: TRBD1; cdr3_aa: CASSPGTGREQYF; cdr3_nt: TGTGCCAGCAGCCCTGGGACAGGGCGCGAGCAGTACTTC
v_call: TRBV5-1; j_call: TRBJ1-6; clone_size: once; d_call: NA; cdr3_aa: CASSLGTWDNSPLHF; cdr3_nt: TGCGCCAGCAGCTTGGGGACATGGGATAATTCACCCCTCCACTTT
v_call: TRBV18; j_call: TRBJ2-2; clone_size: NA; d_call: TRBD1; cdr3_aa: CASSPILDRTISGELFF; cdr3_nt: TGTGCCAGCTCACCAATTCTGGACAGGACGATTTCCGGGGAGCTGTTTTTT
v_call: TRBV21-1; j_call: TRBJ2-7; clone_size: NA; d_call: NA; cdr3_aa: CASSATGNPYEQYF; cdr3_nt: TGTGCCAGCAGCGCCACCGGGAACCCCTACGAGCAGTACTTC
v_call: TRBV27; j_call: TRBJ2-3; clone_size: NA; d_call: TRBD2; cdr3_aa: CASSFYGRADTQYF; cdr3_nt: TGTGCCAGCAGTTTTTACGGGAGGGCCGATACGCAGTATTTT
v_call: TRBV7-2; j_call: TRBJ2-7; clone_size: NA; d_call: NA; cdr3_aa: CASSSEDYEQYF; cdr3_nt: TGTGCCAGCAGCTCTGAGGACTACGAGCAGTACTTC
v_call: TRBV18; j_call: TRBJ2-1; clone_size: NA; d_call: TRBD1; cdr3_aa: CASSPGTGSFNEQFF; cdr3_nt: TGTGCCAGCTCACCAGGGACAGGGTCCTTCAATGAGCAGTTCTTC